These T cell receptor beta chains were read from a single sample in a study of CXCR3-negative and CXCR3-positive naive CD8 T cells. TCRdb re-analyzed the 5' RACE reads; it lists each CDR3 protein once, without DNA. This repertoire includes about 50,000 distinct CDR3 sequences. The sample consisted of naive CXCR3- CD8+ T cells from blood. All receptors come from a human donor in good health. Some clones in this sample may be carry-over from other donors' samples. Both conserved end residues are part of each CDR3. Where a row states a size, it is once, few, many or the class of an expanded clone; other rows omit it.

clone_size	j_call	v_call	cdr3_aa
.	TRBJ2-2	TRBV21-1	CARTSGGNTGELFF
.	TRBJ2-1	TRBV13	CASSLGGPDNEQFF
.	TRBJ2-7	TRBV29-1	CSVETQELTYEQYF
.	TRBJ2-3	TRBV7-9	CASSHQSGGAADTQYF
.	TRBJ2-4	TRBV29-1	CSVAAKGARLLAKNIQYF
.	TRBJ1-5	TRBV28	CASSSGQGADQLQHF
.	TRBJ2-7	TRBV28	CASSSRDSGRDTYEQYF
.	TRBJ1-1	TRBV14	CASSQEGTLNTEAFF
.	TRBJ2-1	TRBV11-2	CASSSHGAANEQFF
.	TRBJ2-1	TRBV6-2/TRBV6-3	CASSFGTPNEQFF
.	TRBJ2-3	TRBV7-6	CASRDTDTQYF
.	TRBJ2-1	TRBV29-1	CSGTGTENNEQFF
medium-sized	TRBJ1-1	TRBV6-2/TRBV6-3	CASSFPGRNTEAFF
.	TRBJ2-1	TRBV6-2/TRBV6-3	CASSSSSGGANEQFF
.	TRBJ2-7	TRBV7-9	CVSSKLSRGSYEQYF
.	TRBJ2-1	TRBV5-4	CASSPFRTYNEQFF
.	TRBJ1-2	TRBV9	CASSPSSDSTMIFGYTF
.	TRBJ2-5	TRBV7-9	CASSSEDRGQETQYF
.	TRBJ2-5	TRBV7-3	CASSSGLAGLETQYF
.	TRBJ2-1	TRBV29-1	CSVEAPPGPYNEQFF
.	TRBJ2-1	TRBV5-1	CASSPRLAGSNEQFF
.	TRBJ2-7	TRBV7-9	CASSLVGSHYEQYF
.	TRBJ2-3	TRBV28	CASSLSRATDTQYF
.	TRBJ2-5	TRBV29-1	CSVLGGAAETQYF
.	TRBJ2-7	TRBV27	CASSFLPTYEQYF
.	TRBJ2-1	TRBV19	CASTTPYNEQFF
.	TRBJ1-2	TRBV27	CASKGQNYGYTF
.	TRBJ2-5	TRBV29-1	CSVVKPGQGFEQETQYF
.	TRBJ1-1	TRBV11-2	CASSLVKLRGDTEAFF
.	TRBJ2-7	TRBV7-6	CASSQAGASYEQYF
.	TRBJ1-5	TRBV2	CASRDTGDGQPQHF
.	TRBJ2-3	TRBV7-9	CASSFIADTQYF
.	TRBJ2-5	TRBV21-1	CASSTGRRFQETQYF
.	TRBJ2-2	TRBV29-1	CSVETSANTGELFF
.	TRBJ2-7	TRBV27	CASRTGTGTSYEQYF
.	TRBJ2-1	TRBV28	CASSFPPDSSYNEQFF
.	TRBJ2-4	TRBV4-2	CASSQEAAVHIQYF
.	TRBJ2-7	TRBV6-5	CASSYPGAYEQYF
.	TRBJ2-7	TRBV5-1	CASSLRGAGEQYF
.	TRBJ2-1	TRBV29-1	CSARLAGGPNEQFF
.	TRBJ1-1	TRBV12-3/TRBV12-4	CASSFWGAYTEAFF